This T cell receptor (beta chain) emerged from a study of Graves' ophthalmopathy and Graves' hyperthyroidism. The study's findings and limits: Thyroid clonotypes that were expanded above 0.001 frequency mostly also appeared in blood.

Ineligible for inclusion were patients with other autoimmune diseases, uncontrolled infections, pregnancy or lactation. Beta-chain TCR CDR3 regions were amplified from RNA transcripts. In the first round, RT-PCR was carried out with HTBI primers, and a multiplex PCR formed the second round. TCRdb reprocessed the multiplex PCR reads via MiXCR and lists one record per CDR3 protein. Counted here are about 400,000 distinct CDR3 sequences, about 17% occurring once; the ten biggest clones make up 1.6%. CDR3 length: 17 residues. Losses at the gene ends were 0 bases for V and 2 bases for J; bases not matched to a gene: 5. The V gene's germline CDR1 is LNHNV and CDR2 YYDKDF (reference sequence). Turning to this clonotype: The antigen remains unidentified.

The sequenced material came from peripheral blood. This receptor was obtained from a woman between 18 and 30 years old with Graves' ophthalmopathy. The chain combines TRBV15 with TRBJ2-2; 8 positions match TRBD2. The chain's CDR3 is CATSRDRSGTNTGELFF. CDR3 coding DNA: TGTGCCACCAGCAGAGATCGTAGCGGGACCAACACCGGGGAGCTGTTTTTT.